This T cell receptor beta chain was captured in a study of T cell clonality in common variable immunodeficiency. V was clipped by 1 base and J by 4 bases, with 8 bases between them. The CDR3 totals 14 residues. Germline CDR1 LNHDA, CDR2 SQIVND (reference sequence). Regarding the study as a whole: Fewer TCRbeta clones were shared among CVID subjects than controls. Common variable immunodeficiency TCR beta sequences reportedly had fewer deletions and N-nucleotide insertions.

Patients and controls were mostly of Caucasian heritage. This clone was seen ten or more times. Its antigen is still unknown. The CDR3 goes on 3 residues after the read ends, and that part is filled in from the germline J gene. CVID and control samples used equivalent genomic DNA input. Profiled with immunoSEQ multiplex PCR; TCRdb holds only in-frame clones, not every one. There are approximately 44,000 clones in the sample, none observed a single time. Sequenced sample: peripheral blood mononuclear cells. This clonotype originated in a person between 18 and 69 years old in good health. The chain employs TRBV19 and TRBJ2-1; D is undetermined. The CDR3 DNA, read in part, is TGTGCCAGTAGTATAGTTTCCGGGTACAATGAG. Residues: CASSIVSGYNE. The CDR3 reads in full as CASSIVSGYNEQFF.